These 20 T cell receptor beta chains were sequenced from one sample in a study of glioma-infiltrating T cells after dendritic cell vaccination. TCRdb's table, derived via immunoSEQ multiplex PCR, lists solely in-frame clones and lacks some. The sample holds approximately 110,000 clones, around 89% seen once. Time point reported: after dendritic cell vaccination, including at tumor progression/relapse. Sequenced here: blood, sampled after dendritic cell vaccination. These receptors were collected from a human donor with glioblastoma.

This sequence joins TRBV30 and TRBJ1-1; tentatively, D is TRBD1 (5 bases). V lost 4 bases, J lost 1 base, and 16 bases lay in between. The CDR3 loop spans 15 amino acids. Germline CDR1 GTSNPN, CDR2 SVGIG (reference sequence). The CDR3 DNA reads TGTGCCTGGACGTTGACTCACCAGGGGAACACTGAAGCTTTCTTT. This codes for CAWTLTHQGNTEAFF.

The rearrangement uses TRBV7-8 and TRBJ1-2, with TRBD1 identical over 7 bases. The CDR3 covers 13 residues. The ends lost 8 bases at V and 3 bases at J; junction bases unmatched: 6. CDR1 is SGHVS and CDR2 is FQNEAQ in the germline V gene. CDR3 region: CASGGTADYGYTF. CDR3 DNA sequence: TGTGCCAGCGGAGGGACAGCGGACTATGGCTACACCTTC.

This rearrangement joins TRBV2 to TRBJ2-7, with 13 bases fitting TRBD2. Germline V CDR1 and CDR2: SNHLY, FYNNEI. This CDR3 contains 17 residues. The J segment lost 4 bases and the V segment lost 6 bases, leaving 12 bases of the junction unmatched. The CDR3 is CASRGTSGVTILYEQYF. The DNA for the CDR3 is TGTGCCAGCAGGGGGACTAGCGGGGTGACTATCCTTTACGAGCAGTACTTC.

The gene calls are TRBV2 and TRBJ1-1; 7 nucleotides align to TRBD1. The J segment lost 6 bases and the V segment lost 6 bases, leaving 10 bases of the junction unmatched. Germline V gene lookup returns CDR1 SNHLY and CDR2 FYNNEI. This CDR3 comprises 14 residues. The CDR3 loop is CASRLLQGWPEAFF. CDR3 bases: TGTGCCAGCAGGCTTTTACAGGGGTGGCCTGAAGCTTTCTTT. Filled out from reference TRBV2 and TRBJ1-1, the complete variable domain reads EPEVTQTPSHQVTQMGQEVILRCVPISNHLYFYWYRQILGQKVEFLVSFYNNEISEKSEIFDDQFSVERPDGSNFTLKIRSTKLEDSAMYFCASRLLQGWPEAFFGQGTRLTVV.

The chain combines TRBV10-3 with TRBJ1-1, with D hard to call. Trimming took 0 bases from V and 6 from J, leaving 8 bases between them. CDR1 ENHRY and CDR2 SYGVKD come from the germline V gene. This CDR3 region has 13 residues. CDR3 coding DNA: TGTGCCATCAGTGAGTCGTTGGAGCCTGAAGCTTTCTTT. Translated: CAISESLEPEAFF.

This clone came up once. This sequence joins TRBV7-2 and TRBJ1-2; 9 bases fit TRBD1. The CDR3 is 13 residues long. Germline V gene sequence: CDR1 SGHTA, CDR2 FQGNSA. J was trimmed by 6 bases and V by 1 base; bases with no gene match: 0. The CDR3 sequence: CASSLGTGDGYTF. The CDR3 DNA reads as TGTGCCAGCAGCTTAGGGACAGGGGATGGCTACACCTTC.

As to this clone: The sample carries other DNA sequences with the same CDR3. CDR3 residues: CASSLVGQRNTEAFF. Written as DNA, the CDR3 is TGCGCCAGCAGCTTGGTAGGACAGCGGAACACTGAAGCTTTCTTT. The J gene is TRBJ1-1, the V gene TRBV5-1, with a weak D call TRBD1 (6 bases). Trimming pared 0 bases from V and 1 base from J, leaving 10 bases between. This CDR3 comprises 15 residues. Germline V gives CDR1 SGHRS, CDR2 YFSETQ.

The CDR3 is CASSYSTASSDEQYF. The CDR3, as DNA: TGTGCCAGCAGTTACTCGACGGCTAGCTCGGACGAGCAGTACTTC. The chain couples TRBV6-6 to TRBJ2-5; D possibly corresponds to TRBD2 (5 bases). The J call is doubtful: the DNA matches TRBJ2-7 better. Germline V CDR1 and CDR2: MNHNY, SVGAGI (reference sequence). This CDR3 comprises 15 residues.

The V call is TRBV18, the J call TRBJ1-2; 7 nucleotides align to TRBD1. V dropped 2 bases and J dropped 3; count of bases not matched to a gene: 3. CDR3 length: 14 residues. Germline CDR1 KGHSH, CDR2 LQKENI. The CDR3 is CASSPDRADYGYTF. CDR3 bases: TGTGCCAGCTCACCAGACAGGGCGGACTATGGCTACACCTTC.

For this clone: This sample includes further DNA sequences coding for the same CDR3. The chain links TRBV7-2 to TRBJ2-6, with TRBD1 identical over 7 bases. Germline CDR1 reads SGHTA; CDR2 reads FQGNSA. The CDR3 is 16 residues long. Losses at the gene ends were 5 bases for V and 0 bases for J; bases not matched to a gene: 4. For the CDR3, the DNA is TGTGCCAGCAGCCGGGACAGTAGCTCTGGGGCCAACGTCCTGACTTTC. Its protein is CASSRDSSSGANVLTF.

The V and J genes are TRBV6-4 and TRBJ2-5, with 7 bases lining up with TRBD2. V trimming: 7 bases; J trimming: 9 bases; junction bases outside the gene matches: 5. Germline V gives CDR1 MRHNA, CDR2 SNTAGT. The CDR3 loop spans 11 amino acids. The CDR3 bases are TGTGCCAGCACCGTCCGGGGGGCCCAGTACTTC. It is translated as CASTVRGAQYF.

The V gene is TRBV6-1, the J gene TRBJ1-2; the D is unclear. The CDR3 contains 17 residues. Germline CDR1 is MNHNS and CDR2 is SASEGT. V was cut by 0 bases and J by 4 bases, with 18 bases left in between. The CDR3 coding sequence is TGTGCCAGCAGTGAAGCGCGCCAGTCCGGGCGGGTCTATGGCTACACCTTC. It translates to CASSEARQSGRVYGYTF.

The chain has TRBV7-9 and TRBJ1-4; D unresolved. CDR1 and CDR2 from the germline V gene are SEHNR and FQNEAQ (reference sequence). This CDR3 region has 13 residues. V lost 7 bases, J lost 8 bases, and 14 bases lay in between. The CDR3 nucleotides are TGTGCCAGCACCTTGCAGCTGGGCGAAAAACTGTTTTTT. This sequence encodes CASTLQLGEKLFF. Supplemented by reference TRBV7-9 and TRBJ1-4, the full variable domain reads DTGVSQNPRHKITKRGQNVTFRCDPISEHNRLYWYRQTLGQGPEFLTYFQNEAQLEKSRLLSDRFSAERPKGSFSTLEIQRTEQGDSAMYLCASTLQLGEKLFFGSGTQLSVL.

The rearrangement uses TRBV18 and TRBJ1-2, with 10 bases aligning to TRBD1. The CDR3 has 17 amino acids. In germline, CDR1 is KGHSH, CDR2 LQKENI. With 6 bases clipped from V and 3 bases from J, the junction kept 13 bases outside the gene matches. CDR3 DNA: TGTGCCAGCTCCCCCGGGCGGGACAGGGGCAAAGACTATGGCTACACCTTC. Its protein product is CASSPGRDRGKDYGYTF.

The DNA of the CDR3 is TGTGCCAGCAGCTTGGCAGACAGCGGCTACACCTTC. Translating it yields CASSLADSGYTF. V usage is TRBV7-9 and J usage is TRBJ1-2; D perhaps matches TRBD1 (5 bases). Germline CDR1 is SEHNR and CDR2 is FQNEAQ (reference sequence). V dropped 3 bases and J dropped 8 bases, with 10 bases sitting between them. This CDR3 is 12 amino acids long.

V gene TRBV5-6 combines with J gene TRBJ1-1; D may be TRBD1 (5 bases). V lost 5 bases, J lost 8 bases, and 10 bases lay in between. Germline CDR1 and CDR2: SGHDT and YYEEEE. The CDR3 runs 11 residues. The CDR3 DNA reads as TGTGCCAGCAGTACAGGACCCGAAGCTTTCTTT. Translating gives CASSTGPEAFF.

The J gene is TRBJ2-1, the V gene TRBV5-4, with 10 bases that match TRBD2. The CDR3 contains 16 residues. The germline V gene encodes CDR1 SGHNT and CDR2 YYREEE (reference sequence). Losses at the gene ends were 5 bases for V and 0 bases for J; bases not matched to a gene: 5. CDR3 region: CASRGSGRSSYNEQFF. The CDR3 DNA reads TGTGCCAGCAGGGGTAGCGGGAGGAGCTCCTACAATGAGCAGTTCTTC.

This sequence joins TRBV28 and TRBJ2-2; 9 nucleotides match TRBD2. The CDR3 length is 18 residues. Losses at the gene ends were 6 bases for V and 3 bases for J; bases not matched to a gene: 14. CDR1 and CDR2 from the germline V gene are MDHEN and SYDVKM. CDR3 DNA: TGTGCCAGCAGCTCCCTCCCGGGGGCGGGAGGGGACACCGGGGAGCTGTTTTTT. This codes for CASSSLPGAGGDTGELFF.

The chain has TRBV6-1 and TRBJ2-3; possible D gene TRBD1, 6 bases. The CDR3 totals 15 residues. CDR1 and CDR2 from the germline V gene are MNHNS and SASEGT. The V gene lost 0 bases and the J gene lost 6 bases, with 13 bases spanning the gap. CDR3 loop: CASSEAGASGDTQYF. CDR3 DNA: TGTGCCAGCAGTGAAGCGGGGGCTTCAGGGGATACGCAGTATTTT.

The J gene is TRBJ1-5, the V gene TRBV19; D not certain. This CDR3 has 16 amino acids. V lost 0 bases and J 0 bases, leaving 9 bases between the germline ends. The germline V gene has CDR1 LNHDA and CDR2 SQIVND (reference sequence). The CDR3 reads CASSIESGSSNQPQHF. The CDR3 DNA reads TGTGCCAGTAGTATAGAGTCGGGGTCTAGCAATCAGCCCCAGCATTTT. The variable domain in full, with the rest retrieved from reference TRBV19 and TRBJ1-5, is DGGITQSPKYLFRKEGQNVTLSCEQNLNHDAMYWYRQDPGQGLRLIYYSQIVNDFQKGDIAEGYSVSREKKESFPLTVTSAQKNPTAFYLCASSIESGSSNQPQHFGDGTRLSIL.